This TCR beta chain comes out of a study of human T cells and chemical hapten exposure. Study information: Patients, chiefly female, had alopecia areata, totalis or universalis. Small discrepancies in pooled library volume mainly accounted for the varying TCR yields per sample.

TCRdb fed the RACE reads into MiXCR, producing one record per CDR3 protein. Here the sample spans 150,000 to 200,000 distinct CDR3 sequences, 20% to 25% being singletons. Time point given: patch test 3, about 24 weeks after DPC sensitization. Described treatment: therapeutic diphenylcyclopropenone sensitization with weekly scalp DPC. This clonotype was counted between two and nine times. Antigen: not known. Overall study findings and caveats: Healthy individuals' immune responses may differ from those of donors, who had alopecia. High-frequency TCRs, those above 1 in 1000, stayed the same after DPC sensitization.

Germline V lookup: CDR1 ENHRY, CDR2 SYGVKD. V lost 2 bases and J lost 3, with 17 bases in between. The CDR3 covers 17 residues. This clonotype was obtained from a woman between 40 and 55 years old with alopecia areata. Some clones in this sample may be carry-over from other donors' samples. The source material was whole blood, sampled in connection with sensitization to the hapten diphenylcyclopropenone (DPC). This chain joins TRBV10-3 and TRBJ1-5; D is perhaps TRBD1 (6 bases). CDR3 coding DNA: TGTGCCATCAGTGAGGGACAGAAAGGGGTCTCCAATCAGCCCCAGCATTTT. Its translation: CAISEGQKGVSNQPQHF.